This TCR beta chain appears in the sequencing data of a study of cytomegalovirus exposure and HLA in healthy donors. The wider study: Among several hundred genotyped donors, approximately 80% fell in the Caucasian-associated ancestry cluster.

The CDR3 sequence is 13 residues long. Per the germline V gene, CDR1 is GTSNPN and CDR2 is SVGIG (reference sequence). V was cut by 5 bases and J by 5 bases, with 16 bases left in between. The PCR had 60 Vbeta and 13 Jbeta primers. Using immunoSEQ multiplex PCR, the repertoire was profiled, and TCRdb retains in-frame clones only, with some absent. This sample has around 130,000 clones, with about four fifths found just once. Study-level findings and limits: Most sequenced TCRs were rare (though some public TCRs occurred in many donors). TCR beta chains numbering some 160 were designated cytomegalovirus-associated.

Regarding donors, all were healthy bone marrow donors. Concerning this clone itself: Its matching antigen is unknown.

The gene calls are TRBV30 and TRBJ2-7; a possible D gene is TRBD1 (7 bases). Sequencing used PBMCs. This clonotype was sampled from a woman aged 18-29 years in good health and CMV-seronegative. The CDR3, as DNA: TGTGCCTGGCGGCCAGGGGGGCCCCACGAGCAGTACTTC. The encoded protein is CAWRPGGPHEQYF.